Listed here are 26 T cell receptor beta chains from one sample, sequenced in a study of identical twins. TCRdb passed the 5' RACE reads through MiXCR, listing each CDR3 protein once. Of about 520,000 distinct CDR3 sequences listed, roughly a fifth are singletons. These data are also associated with another study on T cells expressing NK-cell markers.

The material sequenced was CD4+ T cells sorted from blood. Every receptor here comes from a woman between 18 and 30 years old in good health.

This clonotype was detected a few times. This chain links TRBV20-1 with TRBJ1-1; TRBD1 matches 7 bases. The CDR3 spans 15 residues. V shed 0 bases and J 4 bases; nucleotides not matched to a gene: 8. CDR1 DFQATT and CDR2 SNEGSKA come from the germline V gene (reference sequence). For the CDR3, the DNA is TGCAGTGCTAGAGATAACAGGGGCGGGGGCACTGAAGCTTTCTTT. This codes for CSARDNRGGGTEAFF.

Many counts were recorded for this clonotype. This chain connects TRBV20-1 to TRBJ2-3; D is unresolved. Looked up from germline, CDR1 is DFQATT and CDR2 is SNEGSKA (reference sequence). This CDR3 has 12 residues. V lost 3 bases and J 5 bases, leaving 9 bases between the germline ends. CDR3: CSARWLGDTQYF. DNA of the CDR3: TGCAGTGCTAGGTGGCTGGGAGATACGCAGTATTTT.

The chain carries TRBV11-3 and TRBJ2-2; D call uncertain. Germline V lookup: CDR1 SGHNT, CDR2 YENEEA. The germline V and J ends were trimmed by 6 bases and 5 bases, with 7 bases remaining between them. The CDR3 totals 12 residues. DNA for the CDR3: TGTGCCAGCAGATCCGAGACCGGGGAGCTGTTTTTT. This gives the protein CASRSETGELFF.

The V call is TRBV6-2 or TRBV6-3, the J call TRBJ2-4; possible D gene TRBD2, 6 bases. The germline CDR1 and CDR2 sequences are MNHEY and SVGEGT. The V gene lost 2 bases and the J gene lost 8 bases, with 13 bases spanning the gap. This CDR3 has 14 amino acids. The CDR3 DNA follows: TGTGCCAGCAGTTACCCTGCGGGGACGGACATTCAGTACTTC. Protein: CASSYPAGTDIQYF.

Regarding this clonotype: A much bigger clone sits one base away, suggesting this may be a read error. The chain is built from TRBV20-1 and TRBJ2-5; 8 bases line up with TRBD2. Germline CDR1 reads DFQATT; CDR2 reads SNEGSKA (reference sequence). There are 12 residues in the CDR3. J lost 5 bases, V lost 6 bases, and 5 bases had no gene match. The CDR3 loop reads CSAGLVGETQYF. The CDR3 DNA reads TGCAGTGCGGGACTAGTCGGGGAGACCCAGTACTTC.

This sequence joins TRBV20-1 and TRBJ2-1, with no clear D. Germline loops: CDR1 DFQATT, CDR2 SNEGSKA (reference sequence). Trimming shortened V by 0 bases and J by 15 bases, and 18 bases separated the two germline ends. The CDR3 contains 13 residues. The chain's CDR3 is CSARDPASAGRFF. CDR3 DNA sequence: TGCAGTGCTAGAGATCCGGCGAGCGCCGGGCGGTTCTTC.

V usage is TRBV7-2 and J usage is TRBJ2-1; no reliable D call. The CDR3 has 14 residues. Looked up from germline, CDR1 is SGHTA and CDR2 is FQGNSA. Trimming shortened V by 3 bases and J by 6 bases, and 12 bases separated the two germline ends. CDR3 amino acids: CASSFMVDGNEQFF. In DNA form, the CDR3 reads TGTGCCAGCAGCTTTATGGTAGATGGCAATGAGCAGTTCTTC.

This clonotype was seen more than once but under ten times. J is TRBJ2-4 and V is TRBV15; 7 nucleotides match TRBD1. This CDR3 is 13 amino acids long. The trim removed 3 bases at V and 9 bases at J, leaving 5 bases unmatched. Per germline, CDR1 LNHNV and CDR2 YYDKDF (reference sequence). CDR3 DNA: TGTGCCACCAGCAGCGTAGGGGGCGGCATTCAGTACTTC. Encoded protein: CATSSVGGGIQYF.

This clonotype was seen only a few times. The V gene is TRBV30, the J gene TRBJ2-7, with D perhaps TRBD1 or TRBD2 (6 bases each). The CDR3 totals 12 residues. The V gene lost 4 bases and the J gene lost 6 bases, with 13 bases spanning the gap. The germline V gene has CDR1 GTSNPN and CDR2 SVGIG (reference sequence). For the CDR3, the DNA is TGTGCCTGGACAAGGGGGGTGGGCGAGCAGTACTTC. This encodes CAWTRGVGEQYF.

This rearrangement joins TRBV20-1 to TRBJ1-1; D is possibly TRBD1 (5 bases). CDR1 is DFQATT, CDR2 SNEGSKA, per germline (reference sequence). This CDR3 is 15 amino acids long. Trimming took 3 bases from V and 7 from J, leaving 21 bases between them. In DNA form, the CDR3 reads TGCAGTGCTAGTGAGACAGTCCCGTTGAATAATGAAGCTTTCTTT. Translating gives CSASETVPLNNEAFF.

This clonotype was seen ten or more times. CDR3 residues: CSGESGGEWTEAFF. Here the CDR3 DNA reads TGCAGCGGCGAATCAGGGGGCGAATGGACTGAAGCTTTCTTT. The J gene is TRBJ1-1, the V gene TRBV29-1; TRBD1 matches at 8 bases. The CDR3 covers 14 residues. Germline trimming cut 7 bases from V and 5 bases from J; bases unmatched to any gene: 12. Germline V gene data show CDR1 as SQVTM and CDR2 as ANQGSEA.

This clonotype was detected ten times or more. The CDR3 DNA reads TGTGCCAGCATTAAGGACACAGGCTATGGCTACACCTTC. Protein sequence: CASIKDTGYGYTF. The rearrangement uses TRBV12-3 or TRBV12-4 and TRBJ1-2; D may be TRBD1 (5 bases). There are 13 residues in the CDR3. With 7 bases removed from V and 4 bases from J, the gap between germline ends came to 13 bases.

This clonotype was picked up one time. This chain uses TRBV20-1 with TRBJ2-1, with 9 bases that match TRBD2. Losses at the gene ends were 6 bases for V and 7 bases for J; bases not matched to a gene: 7. Germline values: CDR1 DFQATT, CDR2 SNEGSKA (reference sequence). The CDR3 covers 13 residues. CDR3 DNA sequence: TGCAGTGCCCCGCCGGCGGGAGGGAATGAGCAGTTCTTC. Its translation is CSAPPAGGNEQFF.

V and J are TRBV29-1 and TRBJ1-2, with 7 bases that match TRBD1. The junction had 8 bases not matched to a gene; V was cut back by 6 bases and J by 4 bases. The CDR3 contains 13 residues. CDR1 and CDR2 from the germline V gene are SQVTM and ANQGSEA. CDR3 loop: CSVSGGTLYGYTF. The CDR3 DNA reads TGCAGCGTCTCAGGGGGAACCCTCTATGGCTACACCTTC.

The V gene is TRBV20-1, the J gene TRBJ2-7; the match to TRBD2 covers 7 bases. CDR1 is DFQATT and CDR2 is SNEGSKA in the germline V gene (reference sequence). V shed 0 bases and J 5 bases; nucleotides not matched to a gene: 10. There are 15 residues in the CDR3. The CDR3 DNA is TGCAGTGCTAGAGATATTCGGGGCGGGGGTAACGAGCAGTACTTC. Its translation: CSARDIRGGGNEQYF.

The chain couples TRBV20-1 to TRBJ2-7, with a tentative D call TRBD2 (5 bases). The germline V gene encodes CDR1 DFQATT and CDR2 SNEGSKA (reference sequence). The ends were cut back, 0 bases at V and 2 bases at J, with 11 bases in the middle. This CDR3 is 14 amino acids long. CDR3: CSARDIGSTYEQYF. The CDR3 DNA follows: TGCAGTGCTAGAGATATTGGGAGCACCTACGAGCAGTACTTC.

The rearrangement joins TRBV5-8 to TRBJ2-7, with D perhaps matching TRBD2 (5 bases). The CDR3 has 12 amino acids. Germline V gives CDR1 SGHTS, CDR2 YDEGEE. Trimming removed 6 bases from V and 4 bases from J, with 11 bases in between. In DNA, the CDR3 is TGTGCCAGCACCCGTCCGGGATACGAGCAGTACTTC. It is translated as CASTRPGYEQYF.

The chain links TRBV20-1 to TRBJ1-1; D gene unclear. Germline V CDR1 and CDR2: DFQATT, SNEGSKA (reference sequence). This CDR3 contains 12 residues. Trimming removed 5 bases from V and 0 bases from J, with 7 bases in between. The CDR3 DNA reads TGCAGTGCTCAGGCGGTGAACACTGAAGCTTTCTTT. It translates to CSAQAVNTEAFF.

This clonotype was picked up a small number of times. This chain joins TRBV10-1 and TRBJ2-3; 10 bases are a match to TRBD2. V was pared by 6 bases and J by 3 bases, with 6 bases of the junction left unmatched. This CDR3 has 15 amino acids. CDR1 is WNHNN, CDR2 SYGVQD, per germline (reference sequence). CDR3 DNA: TGCGCCAGCAGCGAAGGGACTAGCGATACAGATACGCAGTATTTT. It yields the protein CASSEGTSDTDTQYF.

The chain carries TRBV12-3 or TRBV12-4 and TRBJ1-5, with 8 positions matching TRBD1. With V trimmed by 1 base and J by 4 bases, 6 bases remained unmatched. The CDR3 has 16 residues. As DNA, the CDR3 is TGTGCCAGCAGTTTAGGGGAACAGGGGGGAAATCAGCCCCAGCATTTT. Its translation is CASSLGEQGGNQPQHF.

This clonotype has a handful of counts. The rearrangement uses TRBV12-3 or TRBV12-4 and TRBJ1-1; unclear D gene. This CDR3 spans 14 amino acids. V was clipped by 3 bases and J by 5 bases, with 13 bases between them. Written as DNA, the CDR3 is TGTGCCAGCAGTTTTCGACCCCCCGGGACTGAAGCTTTCTTT. The encoded protein is CASSFRPPGTEAFF.

The chain carries TRBV6-2 or TRBV6-3 and TRBJ2-1, with a tentative D call TRBD2 (6 bases). V was shortened by 2 bases and J by 8 bases, with 13 bases between the two germline ends. Germline V gives CDR1 MNHEY, CDR2 SVGEGT. The CDR3 is 14 amino acids. The CDR3 DNA reads as TGTGCCAGCAGTTACACGGGAGAGTGGGATGAGCAGTTCTTC. Translation: CASSYTGEWDEQFF.

The table lists this clonotype with many counts. The V call is TRBV7-2, the J call TRBJ2-3, with 7 bases lining up with TRBD2. The V segment lost 6 bases and the J segment 0 bases; nucleotides outside the gene matches: 3. The CDR3 has 14 amino acids. Germline-derived CDR1 and CDR2 are SGHTA and FQGNSA. The CDR3 loop reads CASSPSGSTDTQYF. In nucleotides, the CDR3 is TGTGCCAGCAGTCCTAGCGGTAGCACAGATACGCAGTATTTT.

The chain employs TRBV24-1 and TRBJ2-3, with D tentatively TRBD1 (6 bases). The CDR3 runs to 16 residues. Trimming left V 4 bases short and J 0 bases short, with 13 bases between. Germline V gives CDR1 KGHDR, CDR2 SFDVKD. The CDR3 DNA reads TGTGCCACCAGTGACCCTAGGACAGCTAGCACAGATACGCAGTATTTT. This sequence encodes CATSDPRTASTDTQYF.

This chain uses TRBV5-1 with TRBJ1-2; 8 bases are shared with TRBD1. CDR1 is SGHRS and CDR2 is YFSETQ in the germline V gene. This CDR3 is 14 amino acids long. The J segment lost 4 bases and the V segment lost 4 bases, leaving 6 bases of the junction unmatched. CDR3 nucleotide sequence: TGCGCCAGCAGCGTGGGACAGGTTGGCTATGGCTACACCTTC. Encoded protein: CASSVGQVGYGYTF.

The chain has TRBV4-3 and TRBJ2-3, with D possibly matching TRBD1 (5 bases). From germline, CDR1 is LGHNA and CDR2 YSLEER. The ends were cut back, 1 base at V and 6 bases at J, with 8 bases in the middle. This CDR3 contains 13 residues. The CDR3 loop reads CASSQGGQDTQYF. CDR3 bases: TGCGCCAGCAGCCAAGGGGGCCAGGATACGCAGTATTTT.